The 12 T cell receptor beta chains below all came from one sample that was sequenced in a study of cytomegalovirus exposure and HLA in healthy donors. The PCR had 60 Vbeta and 13 Jbeta primers. TCRdb's copy holds only in-frame clones and misses some; the assay was immunoSEQ multiplex PCR. The sample holds some 210,000 clones, roughly 80% seen once. The sequenced material came from PBMCs. The receptors were gathered from a male donor in good health and CMV-seronegative.

V and J are TRBV2 and TRBJ2-3; D is unresolved. Between the trimmed V and J ends, which lost 6 bases and 5 bases, there was a span of 9 bases. The CDR3 runs 12 residues. Germline CDR1 reads SNHLY; CDR2 reads FYNNEI. CDR3: CASSPPIDTQYF. DNA for the CDR3: TGTGCCAGCAGCCCGCCTATAGATACGCAGTATTTT.

Worth noting for this clone: One end of the junction fails to match germline, which may point to a read error. The CDR3 DNA sequence: TGCGCCAGCAGCTTGCGGGAGAGCTCTGGAAACGCCATATATTTT. Residues: CASSLRESSGNAIYF. The chain has TRBV5-1 and TRBJ1-3, with D hard to call. There are 15 residues in the CDR3. Per germline, CDR1 SGHRS and CDR2 YFSETQ.

The chain recombines TRBV6-5 with TRBJ2-2; no clear D. From germline, CDR1 is MNHEY and CDR2 SVGAGI. The CDR3 runs to 13 residues. With 0 bases removed from V and 6 bases from J, the gap between germline ends came to 5 bases. The CDR3 loop is CASSYSTSGELFF. Here the CDR3 DNA reads TGTGCCAGCAGTTACTCGACTTCCGGGGAGCTGTTTTTT.

As concerns this clone: A junction boundary mismatches the germline segment, possibly from a read error. The gene calls are TRBV7-9 and TRBJ1-3; D is uncertain. CDR3 size: 12 residues. Germline CDR1 SEHNR, CDR2 FQNEAQ (reference sequence). The CDR3 DNA reads TGTTCCAGCAGTCATGTCCCAAACACCATATATTTT. Translating gives CSSSHVPNTIYF.

The chain couples TRBV19 to TRBJ1-4; D ambiguous. Germline values: CDR1 LNHDA, CDR2 SQIVND (reference sequence). Trimming shortened V by 5 bases and J by 3 bases, and 13 bases separated the two germline ends. The CDR3 consists of 15 residues. The CDR3 DNA follows: TGTGCCAGTAGTGATCGGATGCGGGCTAATGAAAAACTGTTTTTT. Translating it yields CASSDRMRANEKLFF. The full variable domain, with the rest looked up from reference TRBV19 and TRBJ1-4, is DGGITQSPKYLFRKEGQNVTLSCEQNLNHDAMYWYRQDPGQGLRLIYYSQIVNDFQKGDIAEGYSVSREKKESFPLTVTSAQKNPTAFYLCASSDRMRANEKLFFGSGTQLSVL.

V is TRBV6-5 and J is TRBJ2-1; 11 positions match TRBD2. V lost 7 bases, J lost 7 bases, and 6 bases stayed unmatched. The CDR3 has 14 amino acids. The germline V gene has CDR1 MNHEY and CDR2 SVGAGI. The CDR3 nucleotides are TGTGCCAGCACCCTAGCGGGAGGCGGGAATGAGCAGTTCTTC. Protein: CASTLAGGGNEQFF.

Here the CDR3 reads CASSGTLSNQPQHF. In DNA form, the CDR3 reads TGTGCCAGCAGTGGGACACTTAGCAATCAGCCCCAGCATTTT. The chain employs TRBV28 and TRBJ1-5; a weak D match, TRBD1 (6 bases). The CDR3 is 14 residues long. Trimming left V 5 bases short and J 0 bases short, with 8 bases between. Germline CDR1 is MDHEN and CDR2 is SYDVKM.

The chain carries TRBV4-2 and TRBJ2-1; weak D call: TRBD2 (6 bases). V gave up 0 bases and J gave up 1 base, with 10 bases separating them. Germline CDR1 reads LGHNA; CDR2 reads YNFKEQ. This CDR3 is 16 amino acids long. The CDR3 DNA reads TGTGCCAGCAGCCAAGATCGGCTAGCGTCCTACAATGAGCAGTTCTTC. Its protein is CASSQDRLASYNEQFF.

V is TRBV5-1 and J is TRBJ2-3; D might be TRBD2 (5 bases). The germline CDR1 and CDR2 sequences are SGHRS and YFSETQ. This CDR3 has 15 amino acids. V was clipped by 2 bases and J by 1 base, with 11 bases between them. This CDR3 reads CASSFGEGGTDTQYF. The CDR3 bases are TGCGCCAGCAGCTTCGGGGAAGGTGGCACAGATACGCAGTATTTT.

The chain employs TRBV18 and TRBJ2-5; D possibly corresponds to TRBD1 (6 bases). The V and J ends lost 7 bases and 2 bases respectively, with 17 bases between them. This CDR3 spans 15 amino acids. The germline V gene encodes CDR1 KGHSH and CDR2 LQKENI. The chain's CDR3 is CASLSSYGQQETQYF. The CDR3 DNA is TGTGCCAGCTTATCAAGCTACGGACAGCAAGAGACCCAGTACTTC.

J is TRBJ2-5 and V is TRBV6-1; D perhaps matches TRBD1 (6 bases). The DNA matches TRBJ2-7 better at its end, which makes the J call doubtful. Germline CDR1 reads MNHNS; CDR2 reads SASEGT. This CDR3 has 14 amino acids. CDR3 sequence: CASSRDINPHEQYF. In DNA, the CDR3 is TGTGCCAGCAGCCGGGACATCAACCCACACGAGCAGTACTTC.

V usage is TRBV19 and J usage is TRBJ2-7; 11 nucleotides agree with TRBD1. The CDR3 loop spans 14 amino acids. V dropped 8 bases and J dropped 3; count of bases not matched to a gene: 6. Looked up from germline, CDR1 is LNHDA and CDR2 is SQIVND (reference sequence). The CDR3 region is CASERTGGIYEQYF. The CDR3 DNA sequence: TGTGCCAGTGAAAGGACAGGGGGCATCTACGAGCAGTACTTC.